The 30 T cell receptor beta chains below come from one sample, sequenced in a study of T cell clonotyping in hematopoietic cell transplantation. The data were produced by immunoSEQ multiplex PCR, yet TCRdb's version contains in-frame clones alone and is incomplete. The sample carries approximately 8,400 clones, roughly 66% recorded once. The input for sequencing was peripheral blood mononuclear cells, taken 100 days after allogeneic stem cell transplant. These receptors all stem from a male patient between 55 and 70 years old who had an allogeneic stem cell transplant from an unrelated donor, so the T cells may come from the graft donor. Some clones in this sample may be carry-over from other donors' samples.

The chain couples TRBV19 to TRBJ2-6, with D maybe TRBD1 (6 bases). CDR1 and CDR2 (germline): LNHDA, SQIVND (reference sequence). The CDR3 extends over 16 amino acids. V lost 1 base and J 2 bases, leaving 9 bases between the germline ends. The CDR3 nucleotides are TGTGCCAGTAGTATAGGCAGGGGTGCTGGGGCCAACGTCCTGACTTTC. Protein product: CASSIGRGAGANVLTF.

The table lists this clone with a count of one. The rearrangement links TRBV5-1 to TRBJ1-2, with D perhaps matching TRBD1 (5 bases). Germline V gives CDR1 SGHRS, CDR2 YFSETQ. Trimming cost V 5 bases and J 5 bases, with 22 bases left between them. The length of the CDR3 is 16 residues. The CDR3 loop reads CASREDTGTFGYGYTF. CDR3 coding DNA: TGCGCCAGCAGAGAAGACACAGGAACTTTTGGGTATGGCTACACCTTC.

The V and J genes are TRBV6-1 and TRBJ1-6, with TRBD1 as a possible D gene (6 bases). V lost 2 bases to trimming and J lost 0 bases, with 8 bases between them. This CDR3 has 16 residues. Germline-derived CDR1 and CDR2 are MNHNS and SASEGT. The CDR3, as DNA: TGTGCCAGCAGTGAAACAGGGTTCTCCTATAATTCACCCCTCCACTTT. The encoded protein is CASSETGFSYNSPLHF.

The V gene is TRBV11-2, the J gene TRBJ2-7; D is possibly TRBD1 (8 bases). The CDR3 spans 14 residues. CDR1 and CDR2 (germline): SGHAT, FQNNGV. V was clipped by 4 bases and J by 2 bases, with 12 bases between them. In DNA, the CDR3 is TGTGCCAGCAGCTACAGGGGGGGACCCTACGAGCAGTACTTC. Translated, it gives CASSYRGGPYEQYF. The whole variable domain, filled in from reference TRBV11-2 and TRBJ2-7, reads EAGVAQSPRYKIIEKRQSVAFWCNPISGHATLYWYQQILGQGPKLLIQFQNNGVVDDSQLPKDRFSAERLKGVDSTLKIQPAKLEDSAVYLCASSYRGGPYEQYFGPGTRLTVT.

This clone was counted only a few times. This rearrangement joins TRBV2 to TRBJ2-7, with a possible D match to TRBD2 (6 bases). The V end lost 2 bases, the J end lost 3 bases, and 14 bases lay between the germline ends. The length of the CDR3 is 15 residues. The germline CDR1 and CDR2 sequences are SNHLY and FYNNEI. CDR3 sequence reads: CASSERRERRYEQYF. The DNA for the CDR3 is TGTGCCAGCAGTGAAAGGAGGGAAAGGCGCTACGAGCAGTACTTC.

The chain recombines TRBV19 with TRBJ1-5; 8 positions agree with TRBD1. The germline V gene encodes CDR1 LNHDA and CDR2 SQIVND (reference sequence). The CDR3 loop spans 13 amino acids. V was pared by 4 bases and J by 6 bases, with 2 bases of the junction left unmatched. The CDR3: CASSTDRAQPQHF. Written as DNA, the CDR3 is TGTGCCAGTAGTACGGACAGGGCTCAGCCCCAGCATTTT.

The V gene is TRBV18, the J gene TRBJ2-7; D uncertain. The CDR3 is 12 residues long. V lost 1 base to trimming and J lost 5 bases, with 6 bases between them. Germline V CDR1 and CDR2: KGHSH, LQKENI. CDR3 region: CASSPHGDEQYF. CDR3 nucleotide sequence: TGTGCCAGCTCACCACATGGGGACGAGCAGTACTTC. The full variable domain, rest sourced from reference TRBV18 and TRBJ2-7, is NAGVMQNPRHLVRRRGQEARLRCSPMKGHSHVYWYRQLPEEGLKFMVYLQKENIIDESGMPKERFSAEFPKEGPSILRIQQVVRGDSAAYFCASSPHGDEQYFGPGTRLTVT.

This clone came up a few times. The chain has TRBV4-3 and TRBJ2-3, with D possibly TRBD2 on 5 matching bases. Germline V lookup: CDR1 LGHNA, CDR2 YSLEER. The CDR3 is 14 amino acids. The V end lost 0 bases, the J end lost 6 bases, and 10 bases lay between the germline ends. CDR3 region: CASSQDQPGDTQYF. In nucleotides, the CDR3 is TGCGCCAGCAGCCAAGATCAACCGGGGGATACGCAGTATTTT.

The chain combines TRBV30 with TRBJ2-7, with unresolved D. CDR1 is GTSNPN and CDR2 is SVGIG in the germline V gene (reference sequence). This CDR3 comprises 13 residues. Trimming pared 2 bases from V and 6 bases from J, leaving 14 bases between. CDR3 sequence reads: CAWSLSLVLEQYF. The CDR3 region has the DNA TGTGCCTGGAGTCTATCGCTTGTCCTCGAGCAGTACTTC.

The V gene is TRBV10-3, the J gene TRBJ2-5; TRBD2 matches 10 bases. The CDR3 covers 13 residues. Trimming at V came to 5 bases and at J to 4 bases, leaving 1 base not matched to a gene. Germline CDR1 ENHRY, CDR2 SYGVKD. As DNA, the CDR3 is TGTGCCATCAGTATAGCGGGAGGAGAGACCCAGTACTTC. This sequence encodes CAISIAGGETQYF.

The chain uses TRBV19 and TRBJ1-2; 7 bases agree with TRBD1. This CDR3 comprises 15 residues. J was trimmed by 4 bases and V by 7 bases; bases with no gene match: 12. CDR1 LNHDA and CDR2 SQIVND come from the germline V gene (reference sequence). In nucleotides, the CDR3 is TGTGCCAGTAATTCTAGAGGGACAGTCCCCTATGGCTACACCTTC. Its translation is CASNSRGTVPYGYTF.

By sample share, this clone is large. An end of the junction does not agree with germline; a read error may underlie this. The chain couples TRBV27 to TRBJ2-7; weak D call: TRBD2 (5 bases). Germline V lookup: CDR1 MNHEY, CDR2 SMNVEV (reference sequence). This CDR3 comprises 13 residues. In DNA form, the CDR3 reads TGTGCCAGCAGTTTCACCAAAGGACGGACGGAGGACTTC. It yields the protein CASSFTKGRTEDF.

The chain has TRBV9 and TRBJ2-2; 8 positions agree with TRBD2. The length of the CDR3 is 19 residues. Germline CDR1 reads SGDLS; CDR2 reads YYNGEE. With 2 bases clipped from V and 3 bases from J, the junction kept 15 bases outside the gene matches. DNA for the CDR3: TGTGCCAGCAGCGTCCGCCCATCAGCGGGGGCCACTTACACCGGGGAGCTGTTTTTT. As protein: CASSVRPSAGATYTGELFF.

The chain combines TRBV7-8 with TRBJ1-2; tentative D call: TRBD1 (6 bases). The ends were cut back, 1 base at V and 3 bases at J, with 12 bases in the middle. Germline CDR1 and CDR2: SGHVS and FQNEAQ. The CDR3 contains 15 residues. CDR3 sequence: CASSLDGGGDYGYTF. The CDR3 DNA reads TGTGCCAGCAGCTTAGATGGAGGGGGGGACTATGGCTACACCTTC.

The chain uses TRBV2 and TRBJ2-3; 7 nucleotides align to TRBD1. J was trimmed by 3 bases and V by 9 bases; bases with no gene match: 6. CDR3 length equals 13 residues. Germline V gene sequence: CDR1 SNHLY, CDR2 FYNNEI. The CDR3 region has the DNA TGTGCCAGGGGACAGACATCGACAGATACGCAGTATTTT. It yields the protein CARGQTSTDTQYF.

The chain joins TRBV6-1 to TRBJ1-2; TRBD1 aligns across 7 bases. The trim removed 5 bases at V and 1 base at J, leaving 7 bases unmatched. CDR3 size: 15 residues. Germline assignment: CDR1 MNHNS and CDR2 SASEGT. The CDR3 region is CASSPSWDSNYGYTF. The CDR3 DNA is TGTGCCAGCAGTCCCTCGTGGGACAGTAACTATGGCTACACCTTC.

The chain is built from TRBV11-3 and TRBJ2-1; TRBD1 might be the D (6 bases). V lost 8 bases and J lost 7, with 12 bases in between. The CDR3 runs 12 residues. The V gene's germline CDR1 is SGHNT and CDR2 YENEEA. Here the CDR3 reads CASAKTGNEQFF. Written as DNA, the CDR3 is TGTGCCAGCGCCAAAACAGGGAATGAGCAGTTCTTC.

The CDR3 here is CASSGTSGESTDTQYF. The DNA for the CDR3 is TGTGCCAGCAGCGGGACTAGCGGGGAGAGCACAGATACGCAGTATTTT. This sequence joins TRBV5-4 and TRBJ2-3, with TRBD2 identical over 13 bases. This CDR3 has 16 amino acids. Trimming cost V 4 bases and J 0 bases; bases outside gene matches: 2. CDR1 is SGHNT and CDR2 is YYREEE in the germline V gene (reference sequence). Full variable domain (missing parts from reference TRBV5-4 and TRBJ2-3): ETGVTQSPTHLIKTRGQQVTLRCSSQSGHNTVSWYQQALGQGPQFIFQYYREEENGRGNFPPRFSGLQFPNYSSELNVNALELDDSALYLCASSGTSGESTDTQYFGPGTRLTVL.

The chain is built from TRBV5-6 and TRBJ1-2; D uncertain. CDR3 length: 14 residues. Trimming cost V 0 bases and J 5 bases, with 11 bases left between them. Germline-derived CDR1 and CDR2 are SGHDT and YYEEEE. CDR3 nucleotides: TGTGCCAGCAGCTTGGGGACGCGCCAGTATGGCTACACCTTC. As protein: CASSLGTRQYGYTF.

The chain recombines TRBV7-8 with TRBJ2-5; 7 bases match TRBD1. J was trimmed by 4 bases and V by 4 bases; bases with no gene match: 15. The CDR3 runs to 17 residues. Germline-derived CDR1 and CDR2 are SGHVS and FQNEAQ. CDR3 region: CASSSNNLQGIGETQYF. CDR3 coding DNA: TGTGCCAGCAGCTCCAACAACCTACAGGGGATCGGAGAGACCCAGTACTTC.

The V and J genes are TRBV6-1 and TRBJ2-7; D gene uncertain. CDR1 and CDR2 (germline): MNHNS, SASEGT. The V end was cut by 8 bases, the J end by 2 bases, with 7 bases between. The CDR3 has 11 residues. Here the CDR3 reads CASSGTYEQYF. For the CDR3, the DNA is TGTGCCAGCTCAGGTACCTACGAGCAGTACTTC.

The genes are TRBV25-1 and TRBJ1-5, with D tentatively TRBD1 (6 bases). Germline-derived CDR1 and CDR2 are MGHDK and SYGVNS. The V end was cut by 2 bases, the J end by 1 base, with 9 bases between. CDR3 length: 15 amino acids. CDR3 loop: CASSEGQRSNQPQHF. The CDR3 DNA reads TGTGCCAGCAGTGAAGGACAGCGAAGCAATCAGCCCCAGCATTTT. The full variable domain, with the rest looked up from reference TRBV25-1 and TRBJ1-5, is EADIYQTPRYLVIGTGKKITLECSQTMGHDKMYWYQQDPGMELHLIHYSYGVNSTEKGDLSSESTVSRIRTEHFPLTLESARPSHTSQYLCASSEGQRSNQPQHFGDGTRLSIL.

This chain connects TRBV19 to TRBJ2-2; D is undetermined. Trimming stripped 1 base from V and 0 bases from J, with 3 bases between. This CDR3 is built from 14 residues. CDR1 is LNHDA, CDR2 SQIVND, per germline (reference sequence). CDR3 sequence: CASSIGANTGELFF. The CDR3 nucleotides read TGTGCCAGTAGTATAGGGGCGAACACCGGGGAGCTGTTTTTT.

A few counts support this clone. This chain joins TRBV11-3 and TRBJ2-3, with D perhaps TRBD2 (6 bases). This CDR3 contains 14 residues. Germline loops: CDR1 SGHNT, CDR2 YENEEA. V gave up 5 bases and J gave up 5 bases, with 14 bases separating them. The CDR3 DNA is TGTGCCAGCAGCCCCGCGGGGTCGGGAGATACGCAGTATTTT. Encoded protein: CASSPAGSGDTQYF.

The V gene is TRBV30, the J gene TRBJ2-7; no definite D call. CDR3 length equals 14 residues. The ends were cut back, 0 bases at V and 6 bases at J, with 15 bases in the middle. CDR1 and CDR2 from the germline V gene are GTSNPN and SVGIG (reference sequence). The CDR3 loop reads CAWSVGPKRGEQYF. For the CDR3, the DNA is TGTGCCTGGAGTGTCGGTCCAAAACGAGGCGAGCAGTACTTC.

This chain connects TRBV11-2 to TRBJ2-7; the match to TRBD1 covers 7 bases. The CDR3 covers 14 residues. Germline V gene lookup returns CDR1 SGHAT and CDR2 FQNNGV. Trimming removed 3 bases from V and 3 bases from J; junction bases left unmatched: 5. CDR3 protein: CASSFSGQFYEQYF. The CDR3, as DNA: TGTGCCAGCAGCTTCTCGGGACAGTTCTACGAGCAGTACTTC.

This sequence joins TRBV6-5 and TRBJ1-2, with 9 bases matching TRBD1. In germline, CDR1 is MNHEY, CDR2 SVGAGI. V dropped 6 bases and J dropped 7; count of bases not matched to a gene: 9. This CDR3 region has 14 residues. In DNA, the CDR3 is TGTGCCAGCAGCCGGGTGGGACAGGGAGTTGGCTACACCTTC. Protein sequence: CASSRVGQGVGYTF.

This sequence joins TRBV5-1 and TRBJ2-7, with D perhaps matching TRBD2 (7 bases). Germline values: CDR1 SGHRS, CDR2 YFSETQ. This CDR3 has 14 amino acids. V was shortened by 5 bases and J by 6 bases, with 18 bases between the two germline ends. CDR3: CASRPPSGGGEQYF. The CDR3 nucleotides read TGCGCCAGCAGGCCCCCTAGCGGAGGGGGCGAGCAGTACTTC.

By proportion, this clone is medium-sized (0.01 to 0.1%). The chain joins TRBV6-1 to TRBJ1-2, with no clear D. Germline values: CDR1 MNHNS, CDR2 SASEGT. V was shortened by 8 bases and J by 8 bases, with 15 bases between the two germline ends. This CDR3 region has 12 residues. The CDR3 is CASGALVIGYTF. Written as DNA, the CDR3 is TGTGCCAGCGGCGCCCTGGTGATCGGCTACACCTTC.

On this clone itself: The sample holds other DNA sequences that translate to the same CDR3. The chain has TRBV6-5 and TRBJ1-1; 7 bases align to TRBD1. CDR3 length equals 13 residues. In germline, CDR1 is MNHEY, CDR2 SVGAGI. The ends lost 6 bases at V and 4 bases at J; junction bases unmatched: 5. The CDR3 reads CASSPQGGTEAFF. The CDR3, as DNA: TGTGCCAGCAGCCCGCAGGGGGGCACTGAAGCTTTCTTT.